Each of the 19 T cell receptor beta chains below was sequenced from the same sample in a study of cytomegalovirus exposure and HLA in healthy donors. Repertoires were generated with immunoSEQ multiplex PCR, while TCRdb's copy carries only in-frame clones and drops some. The data hold about 130,000 clones, with 89% observed a single time. Sequenced sample: PBMCs. The receptor source for this set is a woman under 30 in good health and CMV-seronegative.

This chain uses TRBV19 with TRBJ2-3, with TRBD1 as a possible D gene (6 bases). This CDR3 has 16 residues. V lost 5 bases to trimming and J lost 0 bases, with 15 bases between them. The V gene's germline CDR1 is LNHDA and CDR2 SQIVND (reference sequence). The CDR3 bases are TGTGCCAGTAGTTGGGGGAACAGGGTCAGCACAGATACGCAGTATTTT. The encoded protein is CASSWGNRVSTDTQYF.

This chain uses TRBV6-5 with TRBJ1-1, with a weak D call TRBD1 (5 bases). There are 14 residues in the CDR3. V was pared by 2 bases and J by 4 bases, with 11 bases between. The germline V gene encodes CDR1 MNHEY and CDR2 SVGAGI. CDR3 nucleotides: TGTGCCAGCAGTTACATTCCGGGGGGCACTGAAGCTTTCTTT. Protein sequence: CASSYIPGGTEAFF.

The V gene is TRBV18, the J gene TRBJ2-1, with 12 nucleotides matching TRBD2. V dropped 5 bases and J dropped 3; count of bases not matched to a gene: 2. The V gene's germline CDR1 is KGHSH and CDR2 LQKENI. CDR3 size: 15 residues. CDR3 DNA sequence: TGTGCCAGCTCATCTAGCGGGGGGGGCTACAATGAGCAGTTCTTC. Translated: CASSSSGGGYNEQFF.

This chain uses TRBV4-1 with TRBJ2-7; 8 bases agree with TRBD1. The CDR3 totals 15 residues. Germline V gives CDR1 MGHRA, CDR2 YSYEKL. V was pared by 4 bases and J by 4 bases, with 9 bases of the junction left unmatched. CDR3 nucleotide sequence: TGCGCCAGCAGCCCTGTGCAGGGGGCGGCGTACGAGCAGTACTTC. Protein product: CASSPVQGAAYEQYF.

The chain couples TRBV30 to TRBJ1-3, with 9 nucleotides matching TRBD1. There are 18 residues in the CDR3. With V trimmed by 2 bases and J by 2 bases, 13 bases remained unmatched. Germline loops: CDR1 GTSNPN, CDR2 SVGIG (reference sequence). CDR3 DNA: TGTGCCTGGAGTACGGTCCCACAGGGGGCTGCGACTGGAAACACCATATATTTT. Amino acids: CAWSTVPQGAATGNTIYF.

V and J are TRBV27 and TRBJ2-1; TRBD2 agrees at 9 bases. Germline CDR1 is MNHEY and CDR2 is SMNVEV (reference sequence). The CDR3 contains 15 residues. Losses at the gene ends were 5 bases for V and 2 bases for J; bases not matched to a gene: 4. The DNA for the CDR3 is TGTGCCAGCAGTCTGACTAGCGGAACCTACAATGAGCAGTTCTTC. Translated, it gives CASSLTSGTYNEQFF.

The CDR3 nucleotides are TGTGCCAGCAGTCCCGGAGGTCCAGATACGCAGTATTTT. This codes for CASSPGGPDTQYF. The chain has TRBV27 and TRBJ2-3, with D possibly matching TRBD2 (5 bases). The CDR3 is made up of 13 amino acids. The germline V and J ends were trimmed by 5 bases and 4 bases, with 10 bases remaining between them. Germline-derived CDR1 and CDR2 are MNHEY and SMNVEV (reference sequence).

The chain carries TRBV5-1 and TRBJ1-2; TRBD1 is a possible D gene (6 bases). Germline V gene lookup returns CDR1 SGHRS and CDR2 YFSETQ. The CDR3 has 17 amino acids. Trimming stripped 0 bases from V and 8 bases from J, with 23 bases between. The chain's CDR3 is CASSLVPHAGGAGGYTF. CDR3 in DNA: TGCGCCAGCAGCTTGGTACCCCATGCGGGGGGCGCGGGGGGCTACACCTTC.

V is TRBV5-1 and J is TRBJ2-7; 9 bases are shared with TRBD1. Germline-derived CDR1 and CDR2 are SGHRS and YFSETQ. There are 16 residues in the CDR3. J lost 0 bases, V lost 6 bases, and 10 bases had no gene match. The CDR3: CASIRDRDRVSYEQYF. CDR3 DNA sequence: TGCGCCAGCATCAGGGACAGGGATAGGGTCTCCTACGAGCAGTACTTC.

The chain uses TRBV14 and TRBJ2-7; the match to TRBD1 covers 10 bases. The CDR3 is 14 residues long. After removal of 4 bases from V and 3 bases from J, the junction contained 3 bases not matched to a gene. Germline V gene lookup returns CDR1 SGHDN and CDR2 FVKESK. The CDR3 loop is CASSLWDRGYEQYF. CDR3 sequence (DNA): TGTGCCAGCAGCCTATGGGACAGGGGCTACGAGCAGTACTTC.

This sequence joins TRBV6-1 and TRBJ1-2; a weak D match, TRBD1 (6 bases). Germline-derived CDR1 and CDR2 are MNHNS and SASEGT. Trimming removed 4 bases from V and 1 base from J, with 7 bases in between. The CDR3 totals 13 residues. CDR3 region: CASSVQGNYGYTF. CDR3 DNA: TGTGCCAGCAGTGTACAGGGTAACTATGGCTACACCTTC.

As DNA, the CDR3 is TGCGCCAGCAGTACGGGGACTATAAACACAGATACGCAGTATTTT. Its translation is CASSTGTINTDTQYF. The chain joins TRBV10-1 to TRBJ2-3; 7 nucleotides align to TRBD2. Germline V lookup: CDR1 WNHNN, CDR2 SYGVQD (reference sequence). The CDR3 extends over 15 amino acids. With 5 bases clipped from V and 2 bases from J, the junction kept 7 bases outside the gene matches.

This rearrangement joins TRBV11-2 to TRBJ1-4; perhaps TRBD1 as D (5 bases). V was shortened by 5 bases and J by 6 bases, with 22 bases between the two germline ends. The CDR3 is made up of 17 amino acids. Germline CDR1 SGHAT, CDR2 FQNNGV. In DNA form, the CDR3 reads TGTGCCAGCAGCCCCCCACGAGGGACTGGGTATGATGAAAAACTGTTTTTT. Protein: CASSPPRGTGYDEKLFF.

The V call is TRBV5-1, the J call TRBJ2-3; 9 bases are a match to TRBD1. Germline V gives CDR1 SGHRS, CDR2 YFSETQ. The CDR3 runs to 15 residues. Trimming removed 6 bases from V and 4 bases from J; junction bases left unmatched: 9. For the CDR3, the DNA is TGCGCCAGCATACGGGGGACAGGGACAGCAGATACGCAGTATTTT. Protein sequence: CASIRGTGTADTQYF.

The chain has TRBV5-1 and TRBJ2-5, with 9 nucleotides matching TRBD1. This CDR3 is 14 amino acids long. J was trimmed by 5 bases and V by 4 bases; bases with no gene match: 6. Germline V gives CDR1 SGHRS, CDR2 YFSETQ. CDR3 coding DNA: TGCGCCAGCAGCCGGGGACAGGGAGGGGAGACCCAGTACTTC. Encoded protein: CASSRGQGGETQYF.

This clone was picked up a small number of times. This chain links TRBV4-1 with TRBJ1-2, with D unclear. Trimming took 2 bases from V and 4 from J, leaving 20 bases between them. In germline, CDR1 is MGHRA, CDR2 YSYEKL. This CDR3 is built from 17 residues. The CDR3 DNA follows: TGCGCCAGCAGCCAATACATCTGGAGACCTCTGGGCTATGGCTACACCTTC. This translates into CASSQYIWRPLGYGYTF.

A single count supports this clone. The CDR3 here is CASRHSKRGRVETQYF. CDR3 nucleotide sequence: TGTGCCAGCAGGCACTCCAAGAGGGGGCGCGTAGAGACCCAGTACTTC. The chain links TRBV11-2 to TRBJ2-5; TRBD1 agrees at 7 bases. The germline V gene encodes CDR1 SGHAT and CDR2 FQNNGV. The CDR3 extends over 16 amino acids. The V gene end was trimmed by 6 bases and the J gene end by 4 bases; junction bases not matched to a gene: 14.

The chain is built from TRBV5-6 and TRBJ2-2; 9 bases are shared with TRBD1. With 4 bases clipped from V and 4 bases from J, the junction kept 17 bases outside the gene matches. Germline CDR1 and CDR2: SGHDT and YYEEEE. CDR3 length: 19 amino acids. The chain's CDR3 is CASSELRDRVLSGTGELFF. For the CDR3, the DNA is TGTGCCAGCAGCGAGCTAAGGGACAGGGTTTTATCGGGCACCGGGGAGCTGTTTTTT.

The rearrangement links TRBV6-5 to TRBJ2-5; D gene unclear. This CDR3 comprises 14 residues. Trimming took off 4 bases at V and 2 bases at J, with 11 bases between the two ends. Germline V lookup: CDR1 MNHEY, CDR2 SVGAGI. CDR3 region: CASSFRVNQETQYF. The DNA of the CDR3 is TGTGCCAGCAGTTTCCGGGTAAATCAAGAGACCCAGTACTTC.